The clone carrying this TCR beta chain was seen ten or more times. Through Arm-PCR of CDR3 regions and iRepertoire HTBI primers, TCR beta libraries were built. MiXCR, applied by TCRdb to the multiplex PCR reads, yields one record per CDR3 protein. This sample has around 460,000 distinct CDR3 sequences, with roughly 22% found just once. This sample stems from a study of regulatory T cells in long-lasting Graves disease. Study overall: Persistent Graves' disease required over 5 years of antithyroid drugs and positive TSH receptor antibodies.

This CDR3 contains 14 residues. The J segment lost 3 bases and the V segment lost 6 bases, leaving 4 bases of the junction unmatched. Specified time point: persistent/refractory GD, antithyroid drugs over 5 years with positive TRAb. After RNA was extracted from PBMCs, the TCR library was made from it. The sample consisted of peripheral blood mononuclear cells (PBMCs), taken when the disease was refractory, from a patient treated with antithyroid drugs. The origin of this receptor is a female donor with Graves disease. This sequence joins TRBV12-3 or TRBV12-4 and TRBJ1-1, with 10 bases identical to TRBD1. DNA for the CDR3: TGTGCCAGCAGGGACAGGGGGGCGGACACTGAAGCTTTCTTT. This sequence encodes CASRDRGADTEAFF.